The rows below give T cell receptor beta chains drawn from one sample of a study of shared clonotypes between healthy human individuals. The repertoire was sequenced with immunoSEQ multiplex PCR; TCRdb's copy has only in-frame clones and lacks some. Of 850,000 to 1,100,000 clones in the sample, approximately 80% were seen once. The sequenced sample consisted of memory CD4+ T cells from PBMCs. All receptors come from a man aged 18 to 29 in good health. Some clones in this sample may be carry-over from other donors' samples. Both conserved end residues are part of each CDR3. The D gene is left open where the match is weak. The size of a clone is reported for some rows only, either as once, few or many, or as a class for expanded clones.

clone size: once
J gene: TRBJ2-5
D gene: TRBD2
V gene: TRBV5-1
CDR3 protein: CASSPGQRGQETQYF
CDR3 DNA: TGCGCCAGCAGCCCTGGGCAGCGGGGCCAAGAGACCCAGTACTTC

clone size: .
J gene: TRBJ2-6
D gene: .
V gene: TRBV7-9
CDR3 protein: CASSSLRAGANVLTF
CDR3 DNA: TGTGCCAGCAGCTCACTTAGGGCTGGGGCCAACGTCCTGACTTTC

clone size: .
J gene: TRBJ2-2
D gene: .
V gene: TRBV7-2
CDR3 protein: CASSSRLGEAGELFF
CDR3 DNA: TGTGCCAGCAGCTCTAGACTAGGGGAGGCCGGGGAGCTGTTTTTT

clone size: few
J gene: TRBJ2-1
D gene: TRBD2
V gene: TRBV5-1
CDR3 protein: CASSSGRSGSSYNEQFF
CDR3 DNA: TGCGCCAGCAGCTCTGGGCGGAGCGGGAGCTCCTACAATGAGCAGTTCTTC

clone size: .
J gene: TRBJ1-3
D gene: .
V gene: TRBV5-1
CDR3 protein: CASSRWVGASGNTIYF
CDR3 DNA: TGCGCCAGCAGCCGGTGGGTCGGGGCCAGCGGAAACACCATATATTTT

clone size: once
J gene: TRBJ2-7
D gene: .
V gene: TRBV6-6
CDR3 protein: CASLSGGTYEQYF
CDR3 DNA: TGTGCCAGCCTTTCAGGCGGAACCTACGAGCAGTACTTC

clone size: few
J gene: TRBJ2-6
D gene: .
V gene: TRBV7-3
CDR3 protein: CASSQQGKTGANVLTF
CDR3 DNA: TGTGCCAGCAGCCAACAGGGAAAGACTGGGGCCAACGTCCTGACTTTC

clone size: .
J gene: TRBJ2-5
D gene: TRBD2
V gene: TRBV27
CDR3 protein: CASSFTSGMVETQYF
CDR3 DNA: TGTGCCAGCAGTTTCACTAGCGGGATGGTGGAGACCCAGTACTTC

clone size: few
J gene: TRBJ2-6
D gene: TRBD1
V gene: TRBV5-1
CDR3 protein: CASSPTGGVGANVLTF
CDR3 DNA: TGCGCCAGCAGCCCGACAGGGGGCGTTGGGGCCAACGTCCTGACTTTC

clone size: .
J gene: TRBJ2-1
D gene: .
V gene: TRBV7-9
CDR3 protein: CASSLATTASSYNEQFF
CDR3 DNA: TGTGCCAGCAGCTTAGCGACTACCGCGAGCTCCTACAATGAGCAGTTCTTC

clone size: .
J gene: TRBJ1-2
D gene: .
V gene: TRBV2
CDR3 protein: CASSDSGNYGYTF
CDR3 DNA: TGTGCCAGCAGTGATTCGGGCAACTATGGCTACACCTTC

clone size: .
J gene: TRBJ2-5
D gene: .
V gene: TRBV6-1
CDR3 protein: CASSEGQYQETQYF
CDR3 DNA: TGTGCCAGCAGTGAAGGGCAGTACCAAGAGACCCAGTACTTC

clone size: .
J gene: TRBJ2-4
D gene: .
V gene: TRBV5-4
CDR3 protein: CASSLVGAKNIQYF
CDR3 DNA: TGTGCCAGCAGCTTGGTGGGGGCCAAAAACATTCAGTACTTC

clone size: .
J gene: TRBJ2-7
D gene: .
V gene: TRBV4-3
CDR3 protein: CASSQEVEGYEQYF
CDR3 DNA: TGCGCCAGCAGCCAAGAGGTGGAGGGCTACGAGCAGTACTTC

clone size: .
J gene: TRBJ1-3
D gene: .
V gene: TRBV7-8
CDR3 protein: CASSPVGGNTIYF
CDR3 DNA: TGTGCCAGCAGCCCCGTGGGGGGAAACACCATATATTTT

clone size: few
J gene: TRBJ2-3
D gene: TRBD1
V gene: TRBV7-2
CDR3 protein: CASSLRSGGISTDTQYF
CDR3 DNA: TGTGCCAGCAGCTTACGTTCAGGGGGAATTAGCACAGATACGCAGTATTTT

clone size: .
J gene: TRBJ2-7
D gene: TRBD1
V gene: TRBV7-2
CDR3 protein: CASSDGTGPAYEQYF
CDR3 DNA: TGTGCCAGCAGCGACGGGACAGGACCTGCCTACGAGCAGTACTTC

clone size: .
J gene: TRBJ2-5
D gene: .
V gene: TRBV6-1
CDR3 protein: CASSEQAPYQETQYF
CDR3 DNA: TGTGCCAGCAGTGAACAGGCCCCGTACCAAGAGACCCAGTACTTC

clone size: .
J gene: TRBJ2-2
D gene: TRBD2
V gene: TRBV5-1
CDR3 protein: CASSENSGSLTGELFF
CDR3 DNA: TGCGCCAGCAGCGAAAATAGCGGGAGTTTGACCGGGGAGCTGTTTTTT

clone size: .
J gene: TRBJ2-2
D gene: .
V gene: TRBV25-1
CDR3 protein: CASSEYGRSDTGELFF
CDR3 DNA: TGTGCCAGCAGTGAATACGGCAGGTCGGACACCGGGGAGCTGTTTTTT

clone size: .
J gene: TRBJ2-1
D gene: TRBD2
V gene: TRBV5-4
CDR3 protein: CASSLVWTSGHFSNEQFF
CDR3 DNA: TGTGCCAGCAGCTTGGTGTGGACTAGCGGGCACTTCTCCAATGAGCAGTTCTTC

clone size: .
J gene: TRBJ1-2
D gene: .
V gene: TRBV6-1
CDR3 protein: CASTPRGGDNYGYTF
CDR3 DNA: TGTGCCAGCACCCCCCGGGGGGGGGATAACTATGGCTACACCTTC

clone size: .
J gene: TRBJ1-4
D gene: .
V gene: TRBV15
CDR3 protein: CATSSQPGAGEKLFF
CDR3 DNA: TGTGCCACCAGCAGTCAACCCGGGGCAGGCGAAAAACTGTTTTTT

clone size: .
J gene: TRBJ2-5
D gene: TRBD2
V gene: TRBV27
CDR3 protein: CASRYSGRVETQYF
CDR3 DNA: TGTGCCAGCAGATATAGCGGGAGGGTTGAGACCCAGTACTTC

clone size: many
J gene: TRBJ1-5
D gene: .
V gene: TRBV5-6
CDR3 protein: CASSLGTNQPQHF
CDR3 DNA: TGTGCCAGCAGCTTGGGTACCAATCAGCCCCAGCATTTT

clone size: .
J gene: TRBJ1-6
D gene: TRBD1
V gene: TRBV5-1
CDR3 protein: CASSSYRGGNSPLHF
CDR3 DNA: TGCGCCAGCAGCTCCTACAGGGGAGGGAATTCACCCCTCCACTTT

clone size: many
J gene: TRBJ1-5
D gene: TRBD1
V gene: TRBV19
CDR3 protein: CASQDRGGGQPQHF
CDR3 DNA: TGTGCCAGTCAGGACAGGGGAGGAGGGCAGCCCCAGCATTTT

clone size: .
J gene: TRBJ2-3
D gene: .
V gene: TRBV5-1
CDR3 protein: CASTPRGTSTDTQYF
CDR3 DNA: TGCGCCAGCACCCCGCGCGGGACTAGCACAGATACGCAGTATTTT

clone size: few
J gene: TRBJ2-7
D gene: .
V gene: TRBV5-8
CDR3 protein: CATPGLAYEQYF
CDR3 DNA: TGTGCCACCCCGGGTCTAGCCTACGAGCAGTACTTC

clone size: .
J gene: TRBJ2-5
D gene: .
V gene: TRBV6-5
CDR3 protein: CASSFRSQETQYF
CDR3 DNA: TGTGCCAGCAGTTTCAGGAGCCAAGAGACCCAGTACTTC

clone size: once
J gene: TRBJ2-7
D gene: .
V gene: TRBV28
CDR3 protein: CASKATYEQYF
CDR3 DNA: TGTGCCAGCAAAGCTACCTACGAGCAGTACTTC

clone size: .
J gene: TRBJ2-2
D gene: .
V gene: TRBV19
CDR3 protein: CASSIEGAGELFF
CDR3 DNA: TGTGCCAGTAGTATAGAGGGGGCCGGGGAGCTGTTTTTT

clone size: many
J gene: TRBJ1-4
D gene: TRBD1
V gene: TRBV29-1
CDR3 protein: CSAGQGSMTTNEKLFF
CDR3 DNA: TGCAGCGCCGGACAGGGATCGATGACAACTAATGAAAAACTGTTTTTT

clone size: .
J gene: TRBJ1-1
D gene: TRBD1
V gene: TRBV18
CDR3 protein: CASSSWDRGEAFF
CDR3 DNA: TGTGCCAGCTCTTCCTGGGACAGGGGGGAAGCTTTCTTT

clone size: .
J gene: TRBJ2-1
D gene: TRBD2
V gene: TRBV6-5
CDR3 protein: CASRPGTSGTNEQFF
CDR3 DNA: TGTGCCAGCAGACCTGGGACTAGCGGGACTAATGAGCAGTTCTTC

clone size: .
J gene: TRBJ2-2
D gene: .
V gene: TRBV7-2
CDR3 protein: CASSSQGWNGELFF
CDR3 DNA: TGTGCCAGCAGCTCCCAGGGGTGGAACGGGGAGCTGTTTTTT

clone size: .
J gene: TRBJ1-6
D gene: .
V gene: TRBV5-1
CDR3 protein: CASSLDGLNTLHF
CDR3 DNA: TGCGCCAGCAGCTTGGACGGCCTAAACACCCTCCACTTT

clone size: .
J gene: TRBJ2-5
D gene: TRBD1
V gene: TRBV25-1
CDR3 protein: CASSVRTGSGQETQYF
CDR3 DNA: TGTGCCAGCAGCGTACGGACAGGGTCCGGCCAAGAGACCCAGTACTTC

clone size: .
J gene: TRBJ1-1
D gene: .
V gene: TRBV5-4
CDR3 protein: CASSLAQSLHTEAFF
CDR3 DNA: TGTGCCAGCAGCTTGGCGCAGAGCCTTCACACTGAAGCTTTCTTT

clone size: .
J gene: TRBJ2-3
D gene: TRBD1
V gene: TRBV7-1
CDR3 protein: CASSARRTGGDTQYF
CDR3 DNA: TGTGCCAGCAGCGCACGGCGGACAGGCGGGGATACGCAGTATTTT

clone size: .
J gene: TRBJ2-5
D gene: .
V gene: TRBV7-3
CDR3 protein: CASSLLRQETQYF
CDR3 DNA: TGTGCCAGCAGCTTATTGCGGCAAGAGACCCAGTACTTC

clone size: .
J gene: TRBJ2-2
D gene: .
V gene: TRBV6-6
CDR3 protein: CASRRESGELFF
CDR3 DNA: TGTGCCAGCAGACGGGAGTCCGGGGAGCTGTTTTTT

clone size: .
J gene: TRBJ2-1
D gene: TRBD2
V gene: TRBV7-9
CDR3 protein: CASSRRAGDSNEQFF
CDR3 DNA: TGTGCCAGCAGCCGTAGAGCGGGAGATTCGAATGAGCAGTTCTTC

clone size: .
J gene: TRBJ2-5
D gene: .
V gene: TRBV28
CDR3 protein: CASSPPGGASETQYF
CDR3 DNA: TGTGCCAGCAGCCCCCCTGGGGGAGCGTCAGAGACCCAGTACTTC

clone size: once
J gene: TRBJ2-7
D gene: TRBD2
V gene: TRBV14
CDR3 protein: CASSRAGGSPYEQYF
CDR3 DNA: TGTGCCAGCAGCCGAGCGGGAGGCTCACCCTACGAGCAGTACTTC

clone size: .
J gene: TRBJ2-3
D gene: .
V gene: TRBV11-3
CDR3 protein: CASSLLGEGKDTQYF
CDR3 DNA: TGTGCCAGCAGCTTACTGGGCGAGGGGAAGGATACGCAGTATTTT

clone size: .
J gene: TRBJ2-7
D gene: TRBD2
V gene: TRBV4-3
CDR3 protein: CASSQVGLAGVYEQYF
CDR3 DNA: TGCGCCAGCAGCCAAGTGGGGCTAGCGGGAGTTTACGAGCAGTACTTC

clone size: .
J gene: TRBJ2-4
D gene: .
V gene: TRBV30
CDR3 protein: CAWGMGVAKNIQYF
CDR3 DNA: TGTGCCTGGGGGATGGGGGTGGCCAAAAACATTCAGTACTTC

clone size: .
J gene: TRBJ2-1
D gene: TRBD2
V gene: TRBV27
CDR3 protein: CASSPLAGQTHNEQFF
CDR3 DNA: TGTGCCAGCAGTCCGCTAGCGGGACAGACGCACAATGAGCAGTTCTTC

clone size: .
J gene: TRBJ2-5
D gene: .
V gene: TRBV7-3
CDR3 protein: CASSGGYQETQYF
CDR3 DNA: TGTGCCAGCAGCGGGGGGTACCAAGAGACCCAGTACTTC

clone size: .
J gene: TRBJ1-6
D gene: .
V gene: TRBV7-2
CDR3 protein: CASSSGQPGSPLHF
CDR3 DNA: TGTGCCAGCAGCTCAGGACAGCCAGGTTCACCCCTCCACTTT

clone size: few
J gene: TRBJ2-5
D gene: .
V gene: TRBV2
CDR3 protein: CASSAGGSGTQYF
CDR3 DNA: TGTGCCAGCAGTGCAGGGGGGTCCGGAACCCAGTACTTC

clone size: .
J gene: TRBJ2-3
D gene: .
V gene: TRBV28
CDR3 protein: CASSELRGVRPDTQYF
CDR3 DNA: TGTGCCAGCAGTGAACTCAGGGGTGTTAGGCCAGATACGCAGTATTTT

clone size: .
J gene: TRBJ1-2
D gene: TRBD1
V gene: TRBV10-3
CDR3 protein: CATAPTGGDYTF
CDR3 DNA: TGTGCCACCGCTCCGACAGGGGGTGACTACACCTTC